The 20 T cell receptor beta chains in this list originate from one sample, sequenced in a study of low-dose radiotherapy and immunotherapy resistance in tumors. Time point denoted: after trial treatment. Treatment described: LDRT plus nivolumab, ipilimumab, low-dose cyclophosphamide and aspirin (RACIN trial). Using a constant-region primer together with a V-primer adapter, TCRs were subjected to roughly 20 PCR cycles of amplification. TCRdb reanalysed the reads using MiXCR and keeps one entry per CDR3 protein. The data contain some 52,000 distinct CDR3 sequences, around 35% of them singletons. Sequencing used PBMCs, obtained after low-dose radiotherapy plus immunotherapy. The source of these receptors is a male donor with rectosigmoid adenocarcinoma.

Many counts were recorded for this clonotype. The CDR3 loop is CASSLGQPFNEQFF. The CDR3 DNA is TGCGCCAGCAGCTTGGGACAGCCCTTCAATGAGCAGTTCTTC. J is TRBJ2-1 and V is TRBV5-1; tentatively, D is TRBD1 (5 bases). The V and J ends lost 0 bases and 6 bases respectively, with 10 bases between them. CDR3 length: 14 amino acids. Germline CDR1 is SGHRS and CDR2 is YFSETQ.

Remarks on this clonotype: A much more abundant neighbour one base away suggests this may be a read error. V gene TRBV2 combines with J gene TRBJ1-5; 7 positions match TRBD1. The CDR3 is 14 amino acids. Trimming at V came to 3 bases and at J to 4 bases, leaving 3 bases not matched to a gene. From germline, CDR1 is SNHLY and CDR2 FYNNEI. In DNA, the CDR3 is TGTGCCAGCAGTGACCAGGGGGGGAATCAGCCCCAGCATTTT. This sequence encodes CASSDQGGNQPQHF.

This clonotype showed up many times. V is TRBV11-2 and J is TRBJ2-3, with a tentative D call TRBD2 (5 bases). V was trimmed by 1 base and J by 3 bases, leaving 11 bases between them. Germline V lookup: CDR1 SGHAT, CDR2 FQNNGV. The CDR3 loop spans 15 amino acids. CDR3 loop: CASSLAGLGTDTQYF. The DNA for the CDR3 is TGTGCCAGCAGCTTAGCCGGACTTGGGACAGATACGCAGTATTTT.

The chain carries TRBV2 and TRBJ2-7; D may be TRBD1 (7 bases). The CDR3 contains 13 residues. In germline, CDR1 is SNHLY, CDR2 FYNNEI. The V gene lost 8 bases and the J gene lost 5 bases, with 16 bases spanning the gap. CDR3 in DNA: TGTGCCAGCGGCGGGACAGAAGAGCACGAGCAGTACTTC. It is translated as CASGGTEEHEQYF.

The chain employs TRBV28 and TRBJ1-5; possible D gene TRBD1, 5 bases. The CDR3 runs to 15 residues. Trimming took off 8 bases at V and 1 base at J, with 15 bases between the two ends. The V gene's germline CDR1 is MDHEN and CDR2 SYDVKM. As DNA, the CDR3 is TGTGCCAGCTCACGGGGGGTTAACAGCAATCAGCCCCAGCATTTT. Its protein product is CASSRGVNSNQPQHF. The full variable domain, with the rest looked up from reference TRBV28 and TRBJ1-5, is DVKVTQSSRYLVKRTGEKVFLECVQDMDHENMFWYRQDPGLGLRLIYFSYDVKMKEKGDIPEGYSVSREKKERFSLILESASTNQTSMYLCASSRGVNSNQPQHFGDGTRLSIL.

The rearrangement joins TRBV28 to TRBJ1-2, with 8 bases fitting TRBD1. This CDR3 has 14 amino acids. V lost 6 bases to trimming and J lost 8 bases; unmatched junction nucleotides: 11. Germline V CDR1 and CDR2: MDHEN, SYDVKM. The CDR3 is CASSPGGPPRGYTF. The CDR3, as DNA: TGTGCCAGCAGCCCAGGGGGCCCCCCGAGGGGCTACACCTTC.

For the CDR3, the DNA is TGTGCCAGCAGCGTAGGCTGGTCGGATACGCAGTATTTT. This codes for CASSVGWSDTQYF. The chain couples TRBV9 to TRBJ2-3, with D hard to call. The ends were cut back, 0 bases at V and 6 bases at J, with 8 bases in the middle. This CDR3 has 13 amino acids. Germline CDR1 SGDLS, CDR2 YYNGEE.

In its sample, this clonotype was seen many times. The chain is built from TRBV7-8 and TRBJ2-3; D assignment may be TRBD1 or TRBD2 (5 bases each). Between the trimmed V and J ends, which lost 5 bases and 2 bases, there was a span of 14 bases. CDR3 length: 15 residues. The germline V gene has CDR1 SGHVS and CDR2 FQNEAQ. As DNA, the CDR3 is TGTGCCAGCAGCCCGGGGCGACTATTCACAGATACGCAGTATTTT. Its protein product is CASSPGRLFTDTQYF.

The V call is TRBV5-4, the J call TRBJ2-1; 9 positions match TRBD2. With V trimmed by 3 bases and J by 8 bases, 6 bases remained unmatched. CDR3 size: 14 residues. Germline loops: CDR1 SGHNT, CDR2 YYREEE (reference sequence). The DNA of the CDR3 is TGTGCCAGCAGCTCGCGGGGGGGCCTCGATGAGCAGTTCTTC. This sequence encodes CASSSRGGLDEQFF.

A few counts support this clonotype. The rearrangement joins TRBV4-1 to TRBJ2-3; D might be TRBD1 or TRBD2, each matching 5 bases. Germline-derived CDR1 and CDR2 are MGHRA and YSYEKL. There are 15 residues in the CDR3. The V and J ends lost 0 bases and 2 bases respectively, with 9 bases between them. Here the CDR3 reads CASSQDWGYTDTQYF. Here the CDR3 DNA reads TGCGCCAGCAGCCAAGATTGGGGGTACACAGATACGCAGTATTTT.

This clonotype has at least ten counts. This chain uses TRBV29-1 with TRBJ1-2; 9 positions agree with TRBD1. The CDR3 has 13 residues. Germline lookup yields CDR1 SQVTM and CDR2 ANQGSEA. V was clipped by 2 bases and J by 8 bases; unmatched bases: 6. The CDR3 loop reads CSVEPQGAHGYTF. In nucleotides, the CDR3 is TGCAGCGTTGAACCACAGGGGGCGCACGGCTACACCTTC.

This clonotype was observed at least ten times. The chain has TRBV4-3 and TRBJ2-4; 8 nucleotides match TRBD1. With V trimmed by 0 bases and J by 6 bases, 16 bases remained unmatched. CDR1 is LGHNA and CDR2 is YSLEER in the germline V gene. This CDR3 is 19 amino acids long. This CDR3 is CASSQDPPGGDVSGNIQYF. The CDR3 DNA reads TGCGCCAGCAGCCAAGATCCCCCAGGGGGCGACGTTTCGGGAAACATTCAGTACTTC.

This CDR3 reads CSASPGGNTIYF. The CDR3 nucleotides read TGCAGTGCTAGTCCCGGTGGAAACACCATATATTTT. The gene calls are TRBV20-1 and TRBJ1-3; unclear D gene. V gave up 3 bases and J gave up 3 bases, with 6 bases separating them. Germline loops: CDR1 DFQATT, CDR2 SNEGSKA (reference sequence). There are 12 residues in the CDR3.

This clonotype has ten or more counts. CDR3 nucleotide sequence: TGCAGCGGGGGGACGGTCACGAACACTGAAGCTTTCTTT. It is translated as CSGGTVTNTEAFF. The chain is built from TRBV29-1 and TRBJ1-1; TRBD1 might be the D (5 bases). V was clipped by 7 bases and J by 1 base, with 13 bases between them. The CDR3 covers 13 residues. Germline V gene data show CDR1 as SQVTM and CDR2 as ANQGSEA.

This clonotype has ten or more counts. The V call is TRBV12-3 or TRBV12-4, the J call TRBJ1-2; D may be TRBD1 (6 bases). This CDR3 comprises 15 residues. V was pared by 2 bases and J by 4 bases, with 14 bases between. The CDR3 spells CASSLSAGVAYGYTF. In DNA, the CDR3 is TGTGCCAGCAGTTTATCCGCAGGGGTGGCCTATGGCTACACCTTC.

Points on this clonotype: Possible read error: a much larger clone is one base away. The chain joins TRBV7-2 to TRBJ2-2, with D perhaps TRBD2 (6 bases). V was trimmed by 1 base and J by 0 bases, leaving 6 bases between them. The CDR3 totals 15 residues. The germline gives CDR1 SGHTA, CDR2 FQGNSA. The CDR3 DNA sequence: TGTACCAGCAGCTTAGGCGGGGCGAACACCGGGGAGCTGTTTTTT. Protein: CTSSLGGANTGELFF.

This clonotype occurred many times. The chain combines TRBV14 with TRBJ2-2; 11 bases align to TRBD1. Looked up from germline, CDR1 is SGHDN and CDR2 is FVKESK. Unmatched junction bases numbered 7, after V lost 3 bases and J lost 1 base. CDR3 length: 18 residues. CDR3 sequence reads: CASSHLGQGAGNTGELFF. The CDR3 coding sequence is TGTGCCAGCAGCCACCTCGGACAGGGGGCCGGGAACACCGGGGAGCTGTTTTTT.

This clonotype was observed many times. The chain links TRBV20-1 to TRBJ2-5; 11 bases map to TRBD2. CDR3 length: 17 amino acids. V was pared by 5 bases and J by 2 bases, with 13 bases of the junction left unmatched. Germline CDR1 is DFQATT and CDR2 is SNEGSKA (reference sequence). CDR3 sequence reads: CSAEDALAGAGQETQYF. CDR3 sequence (DNA): TGCAGTGCTGAAGATGCACTAGCGGGGGCCGGGCAAGAGACCCAGTACTTC.

There are many counts of this clonotype. The V gene is TRBV12-3 or TRBV12-4, the J gene TRBJ2-3; D unresolved. V lost 6 bases to trimming and J lost 6 bases, with 7 bases between them. This CDR3 spans 11 amino acids. CDR3 nucleotide sequence: TGTGCCAGCAGACAACTTGATACGCAGTATTTT. Amino acid sequence: CASRQLDTQYF.

This rearrangement joins TRBV4-2 to TRBJ1-6; D possibly corresponds to TRBD1 (6 bases). The germline V gene encodes CDR1 LGHNA and CDR2 YNFKEQ. CDR3 length equals 17 residues. Trimming stripped 4 bases from V and 5 bases from J, with 18 bases between. CDR3 in amino acids: CASSRDGQGLNNSPLHF. CDR3 DNA sequence: TGTGCCAGCAGCCGAGATGGGCAGGGGTTGAATAATTCACCCCTCCACTTT.